This section outlines one T cell receptor (beta chain) sequence together with its context. Its antigen is not yet known. There are no base qualities to consult, and no much larger clone falls within one base. Ficoll-Paque density gradient centrifugation was the method used to isolate PBMCs. This entry comes from a study of T-cell memory formation after mild COVID-19 (dated by TCRdb to 2020 to 2023). Turning to the overall study: TCR sequence clusters from the two donors were found to be largely donor specific. In a couple of donors, T-cell clones that expanded and contracted after mild COVID-19 were tracked by sequencing TCRalpha and TCRbeta repertoires over time. Two young, previously healthy adult volunteers made up the cohort, one male and one female. Study-wide findings and limitations: Some responding clones were found in pre-infection memory, which suggests that pre-existing cross-reactive memory T cells took part in the SARS-CoV-2 response. Only a couple of mild cases were covered by the study, and larger cohorts that include severe cases with pre-infection samples were considered necessary. Clones that contracted from day 15 to 85 showed balanced CD4/CD8 phenotypes, whereas a second wave of clones that expanded from day 15 to 37 leaned towards CD4+. Contracting CD4+ clones appeared mostly in the CM and EM memory subsets, whereas CD8+ clones were enriched in EMRA. Whether the second-wave clones peaking on day 37 were SARS-CoV-2 specific was not confirmed.

The instrument given in TCRdb is Illumina NovaSeq 6000. TCRalpha and TCRbeta cDNA libraries were built by 5'RACE with constant-segment primers, adding sample barcodes and unique molecular identifiers. RNA was extracted from every sample with Trizol reagent. Library amplification was performed in two PCR steps, and a second sample barcode and Illumina TruSeq adapters were introduced in the second step. Sequencing of libraries was performed on an Illumina NovaSeq with 2 x 150 bp paired-end reads. Under the source paper's analysis protocol: The reads were demultiplexed and collapsed into UMI-guided consensus sequences using migec v1.2.7. Using mixcr v2.1.11, UMI consensuses were aligned to TRA and TRB V and J templates and then assembled into clonotypes. A clonotype was counted as expanded or contracted only when both edgeR and NoisET called the clonotype significant, with the noise models trained on biological replicates. For edgeR calls, the thresholds were a false discovery rate-adjusted p below 0.01 and a log2 fold-change of 1. As an exploratory analysis of dynamics, PCA with hierarchical clustering was applied to max-normalized trajectories of the 1000 most abundant clonotypes. Separately sequenced CD4+ and CD8+ repertoires were used to assign a CD4 or CD8 phenotype to each responding clone. TCRdb reprocessing: public reads trimmed at Q25 with fastp, clones called with MiXCR, in-frame beta chains kept. Each record represents a unique CDR3 protein, reported with the most common genes and DNA among its rows. What appears here as the V and J calls and clone size reflects TCRdb's work, not the paper's. The sample profile shows 470,000 or so distinct CDR3 sequences; 15% to 20% of them were found once. The top ten clonotypes cover 9% to 15% of the sample.

Sequences were obtained from PBMCs or a T cell subset sorted from them (not recorded which). The source of this sequence is an adult woman who had mild COVID-19 (a few samples of this study predate the infection). The sample titles of this study are shuffled in the database, so cell type and time point are left out; the donor was told from shared clones.

CDR3 protein: CASPPRGLAESTDTQYF. At the DNA level, the sequence is TGTGCCAGCCCCCCCCGCGGCCTAGCAGAATCCACAGATACGCAGTATTTT. The rearrangement combines TRBV7-9 with TRBJ2-3; TRBD2 could be the D gene, as 5 bases match. V lost 8 bases and J lost 2 bases; the stretch between them is 23 bases long. The CDR3 starts with the cysteine, ends with the phenylalanine, and has 17 residues. This entry keeps only the CDR3 DNA: 51 bases, framed from base 1. Reading the germline V gene (reference sequence) gives CDR1 SEHNR and CDR2 FQNEAQ.